The clone carrying this T cell receptor (beta chain) occurred a few times. No antigen is known for it. The entry originates in a study of T-cell reconstitution after alpha-beta-depleted transplantation in children. The library targeted TCRbeta and was prepared with unique molecular identifiers. TCRdb independently ran MiXCR on the PCR reads; one entry per CDR3 protein. The table lists around 580,000 distinct CDR3 sequences, over 20% of them singletons. Study results and limitations: Several patients had high TCRbeta diversity at day 60; it came from surviving recipient T cells and thymic progenitors. Expanded graft clones, several hundred of them, were reportedly the source of alpha-beta T cells about two months after transplant. T-cell counts and diversity at one year following transplant were attributed mainly to newly produced T cells.

V lost 2 bases, J lost 0 bases, and 6 bases stayed unmatched. The CDR3 is 16 residues long. Germline CDR1 reads DFQATT; CDR2 reads SNEGSKA (reference sequence). V usage is TRBV20-1 and J usage is TRBJ2-1; 8 bases match TRBD2. The sequence was obtained from a boy in the first two years of life with Wiskott-Aldrich syndrome, due to receive a stem cell transplant. The source was PBMCs, collected before TCRalphabeta/CD19-depleted stem cell transplant. In nucleotides, the CDR3 is TGCAGTGCTAGAACAACTAGCGGAGCCTCCTACAATGAGCAGTTCTTC. The encoded protein is CSARTTSGASYNEQFF.